A single T cell receptor beta chain is shown here with its context. These data belong to a study of blood T cell repertoires in COVID-19. Study context: COVID-19 samples from acute and convalescent phases originated in the United States, Italy and Spain. PBMCs, B-cell-depleted T cells, or T cells were the source of the cDNA or gDNA that made up the material.

CDR3 length: 16 residues. The germline gives CDR1 SGHRS, CDR2 YFSETQ. V lost 3 bases and J lost 2, with 14 bases in between. Methods used by the authors: Reference gene primer amplification in the assay estimated nucleated cell counts. Sequencing used immunoSEQ multiplex PCR; TCRdb keeps in-frame clones, though not all of them. V and J calls and clone size are copied from that table; D and trimming were computed from the DNA. The sample holds tens of thousands of clones; more than 80% are singletons and the top ten take roughly 5.5%. The material sequenced was peripheral blood. This TCR was recovered from a man older than 75 with acute or convalescent COVID-19. V is TRBV5-1 and J is TRBJ1-4; no clear D. CDR3 DNA: TGCGCCAGCAGCTCGGGGTCTAGTACCACTAATGAAAAACTGTTTTTT. It specifies CASSSGSSTTNEKLFF.